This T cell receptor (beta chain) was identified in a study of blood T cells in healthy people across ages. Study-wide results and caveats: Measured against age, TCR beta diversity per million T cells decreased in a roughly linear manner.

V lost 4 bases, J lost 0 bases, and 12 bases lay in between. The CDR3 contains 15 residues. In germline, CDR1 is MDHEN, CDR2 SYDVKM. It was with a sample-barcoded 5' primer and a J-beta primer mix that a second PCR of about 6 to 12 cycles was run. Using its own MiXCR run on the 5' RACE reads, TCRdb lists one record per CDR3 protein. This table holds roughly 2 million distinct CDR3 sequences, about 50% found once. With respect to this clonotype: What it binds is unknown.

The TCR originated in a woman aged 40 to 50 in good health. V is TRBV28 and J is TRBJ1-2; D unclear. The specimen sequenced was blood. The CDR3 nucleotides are TGTGCCAGCAGTTCCGCGACTGGGGCTAACTATGGCTACACCTTC. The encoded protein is CASSSATGANYGYTF.